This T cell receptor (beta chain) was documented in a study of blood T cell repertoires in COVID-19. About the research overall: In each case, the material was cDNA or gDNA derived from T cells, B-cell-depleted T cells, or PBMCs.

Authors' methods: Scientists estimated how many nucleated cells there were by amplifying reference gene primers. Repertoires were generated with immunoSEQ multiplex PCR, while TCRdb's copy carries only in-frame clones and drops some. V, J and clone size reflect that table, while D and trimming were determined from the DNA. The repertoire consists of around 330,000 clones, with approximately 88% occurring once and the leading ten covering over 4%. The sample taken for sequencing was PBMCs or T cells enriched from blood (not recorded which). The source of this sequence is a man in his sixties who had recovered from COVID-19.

The CDR3 here is CASSKGQGYEQYF. CDR3 nucleotide sequence: TGTGCCAGCAGTAAAGGACAGGGCTACGAGCAGTACTTC. The chain recombines TRBV11-3 with TRBJ2-7; 8 nucleotides agree with TRBD1. V shed 6 bases and J 3 bases; nucleotides not matched to a gene: 4. Germline V gives CDR1 SGHNT, CDR2 YENEEA. The CDR3 is made up of 13 amino acids.